The source of this T cell receptor beta chain is a study of T cells in Graves' hyperthyroidism and ophthalmopathy. Study-wide results and caveats: A model of 13 V-J pairs discriminated ophthalmopathy from stable hyperthyroidism.

This clonotype showed up many times. The target antigen is unknown. This CDR3 is 13 amino acids long. With 0 bases removed from V and 4 bases from J, the gap between germline ends came to 8 bases. Germline V gives CDR1 SGHRS, CDR2 YFSETQ. From RNA transcripts, TCR beta CDR3 regions were amplified. An initial round of RT-PCR targeting the TCR CDR3 relied on the HTBI primer set. TCRdb recomputed calls from the multiplex PCR reads with MiXCR, one row per CDR3 protein. The sample carries approximately 98,000 distinct CDR3 sequences, roughly 39% recorded once. Graves' hyperthyroidism was deemed stable absent ophthalmopathy progression within 18 months. Hyperthyroidism had been newly diagnosed in patients aged 18 to 65, and its duration was under 2 months. Diagnosis rested on symptoms, serum thyroxine and TRAb, thyroid ultrasound, and orbital computed tomography.

The specimen was peripheral blood or thyroid tissue (not recorded which). The clonotype was recovered from a woman in her thirties with Graves' hyperthyroidism. The gene calls are TRBV5-1 and TRBJ2-7; D perhaps matches TRBD2 (5 bases). DNA for the CDR3: TGCGCCAGCAGCTTGGGACTAAGGTACGAGCAGTACTTC. Protein sequence: CASSLGLRYEQYF.